Following are 12 T cell receptor beta chains from one sample sequenced in a study of cytomegalovirus exposure and HLA in healthy donors. Primers included in the PCR were 60 Vbeta and 13 Jbeta primers. Assay: immunoSEQ multiplex PCR; the TCRdb copy retains only in-frame clones and omits some. In the table there are some 200,000 clones, 81% of which are singletons. The sequencing sample was made of PBMCs. These receptors all stem from a man in his forties or fifties in good health and CMV-seronegative.

In the case of this clone: Other DNA variants within this sample encode the same CDR3. V usage is TRBV9 and J usage is TRBJ2-4; 7 nucleotides line up with TRBD1. CDR1 and CDR2 from the germline V gene are SGDLS and YYNGEE. This CDR3 contains 14 residues. V was clipped by 4 bases and J by 7 bases; unmatched bases: 8. The DNA of the CDR3 is TGTGCCAGCAGCCGTAAAGGGGGCGAGAACATTCAGTACTTC. Translating it yields CASSRKGGENIQYF.

The sample holds one count of this clone. This chain connects TRBV6-1 to TRBJ2-2; 7 nucleotides align to TRBD2. The CDR3 has 15 residues. Germline CDR1 is MNHNS and CDR2 is SASEGT. Trimming took 5 bases from V and 6 from J; bases not matched to a gene: 9. The CDR3 nucleotides read TGTGCCAGCAGTTTCGGACTAGGCGGGTCCGGGGAGCTGTTTTTT. The encoded protein is CASSFGLGGSGELFF.

J is TRBJ2-3 and V is TRBV5-6, with D possibly TRBD1 on 5 matching bases. The CDR3 extends over 13 amino acids. V was cut by 4 bases and J by 4 bases, with 10 bases left in between. The germline V gene encodes CDR1 SGHDT and CDR2 YYEEEE. CDR3: CASSTVGADTQYF. The CDR3 coding sequence is TGTGCCAGCAGCACAGTAGGGGCAGATACGCAGTATTTT. The whole variable domain, remainder taken from reference TRBV5-6 and TRBJ2-3, is DAGVTQSPTHLIKTRGQQVTLRCSPKSGHDTVSWYQQALGQGPQFIFQYYEEEERQRGNFPDRFSGHQFPNYSSELNVNALLLGDSALYLCASSTVGADTQYFGPGTRLTVL.

The chain couples TRBV4-3 to TRBJ1-3; D is perhaps TRBD1 (5 bases). CDR3 length: 15 amino acids. Germline assignment: CDR1 LGHNA and CDR2 YSLEER. V was cut by 4 bases and J by 4 bases, with 14 bases left in between. CDR3: CASSLDPGSGNTIYF. The CDR3 DNA reads as TGCGCCAGCAGCCTTGATCCAGGGTCAGGAAACACCATATATTTT.

The rearrangement links TRBV9 to TRBJ1-6; D is unclear. The CDR3 runs to 14 residues. CDR1 and CDR2 from the germline V gene are SGDLS and YYNGEE. The V gene lost 2 bases and the J gene lost 7 bases, with 10 bases spanning the gap. CDR3 coding DNA: TGTGCCAGCAGCGTGAGTTCCTTCAATTCACCCCTCCACTTT. Its translation: CASSVSSFNSPLHF. Together with reference TRBV9 and TRBJ1-6, the CDR3 gives the full variable domain: DSGVTQTPKHLITATGQRVTLRCSPRSGDLSVYWYQQSLDQGLQFLIQYYNGEERAKGNILERFSAQQFPDLHSELNLSSLELGDSALYFCASSVSSFNSPLHFGNGTRLTVT.

The rearrangement links TRBV27 to TRBJ1-6; 9 nucleotides agree with TRBD1. Per germline, CDR1 MNHEY and CDR2 SMNVEV (reference sequence). J lost 10 bases, V lost 5 bases, and 12 bases had no gene match. The CDR3 has 16 residues. CDR3 sequence: CASSPPGTGRGSPLHF. The DNA of the CDR3 is TGTGCCAGCAGTCCGCCCGGGACAGGGCGGGGCTCACCCCTCCACTTT.

The CDR3 reads CASSLGAGTLNEAFF. CDR3 nucleotide sequence: TGTGCCAGCAGCTTAGGGGCCGGGACACTAAATGAAGCTTTCTTT. This rearrangement joins TRBV7-6 to TRBJ1-1, with D possibly being TRBD1 (6 bases). CDR1 and CDR2 from the germline V gene are SGHVS and FNYEAQ. V lost 1 base to trimming and J lost 7 bases, with 16 bases between them. The CDR3 loop spans 15 amino acids. The entire variable domain, with the rest obtained from reference TRBV7-6 and TRBJ1-1, is as follows: GAGVSQSPRYKVTKRGQDVALRCDPISGHVSLYWYRQALGQGPEFLTYFNYEAQQDKSGLPNDRFSAERPEGSISTLTIQRTEQRDSAMYRCASSLGAGTLNEAFFGQGTRLTVV.

V gene TRBV11-3 combines with J gene TRBJ2-3, with TRBD2 matching 8 bases. CDR3 length: 15 residues. V dropped 5 bases and J dropped 2; count of bases not matched to a gene: 6. The V gene's germline CDR1 is SGHNT and CDR2 YENEEA. CDR3 in amino acids: CASSISGGDTDTQYF. CDR3 DNA: TGTGCCAGCAGCATCTCGGGGGGGGACACAGATACGCAGTATTTT.

The chain is built from TRBV5-8 and TRBJ1-1; 10 positions agree with TRBD1. This CDR3 contains 14 residues. Germline V gives CDR1 SGHTS, CDR2 YDEGEE. Trimming at V came to 4 bases and at J to 6 bases, leaving 6 bases not matched to a gene. The CDR3 loop reads CASSPRDRGAEAFF. For the CDR3, the DNA is TGTGCCAGCAGCCCCCGGGACAGGGGCGCTGAAGCTTTCTTT.

Concerning this clone itself: Other DNA sequences from this sample encode an identical CDR3 as well. The chain joins TRBV30 to TRBJ1-5; TRBD1 agrees at 8 bases. V dropped 3 bases and J dropped 5; count of bases not matched to a gene: 3. This CDR3 has 13 amino acids. Looked up from germline, CDR1 is GTSNPN and CDR2 is SVGIG (reference sequence). This CDR3 reads CAWSGQGYQPQHF. CDR3 DNA sequence: TGTGCCTGGAGCGGACAGGGATATCAGCCCCAGCATTTT.

The chain uses TRBV5-1 and TRBJ1-2, with TRBD1 identical over 7 bases. Germline V lookup: CDR1 SGHRS, CDR2 YFSETQ. The trim removed 4 bases at V and 6 bases at J, leaving 18 bases unmatched. This CDR3 is built from 17 residues. The CDR3 protein is CASSTRPTGLAWDGYTF. DNA for the CDR3: TGCGCCAGCAGCACCAGACCGACAGGGCTAGCATGGGATGGCTACACCTTC.

The rearrangement joins TRBV27 to TRBJ2-5; TRBD2 might be the D (5 bases). Trimming stripped 5 bases from V and 4 bases from J, with 14 bases between. The CDR3 contains 14 residues. Germline lookup yields CDR1 MNHEY and CDR2 SMNVEV (reference sequence). The chain's CDR3 is CASSPRDSRETQYF. Written as DNA, the CDR3 is TGTGCCAGCAGTCCCCGGGATAGCAGAGAGACCCAGTACTTC.